The T cell receptor beta chain under discussion was sequenced for a study of regulatory T cells in long-lasting Graves disease (dated by TCRdb to about 2021). With regard to the full study: Antithyroid drugs had been taken for less than 3 months by newly diagnosed Graves' disease patients. Peripheral blood TCR sequencing and RNA sequencing compared persistent Graves' disease patients with newly diagnosed Graves' disease patients. The study took place in China and was registered as a clinical trial. A total of 33 samples underwent TCR sequencing, from roughly 13 patients with persistent Graves' disease and 20 or so patients with newly diagnosed Graves' disease.

Library prep was done by multiplex PCR. Sequenced using an Illumina HiSeq 4000. CDR3 regions were amplified by Arm-PCR with iRepertoire HTBI primers to construct TCR beta libraries. Before sequencing, the PCR products went through gel purification. The study's processing was this. Gene usage analysis of CDR3 amino acid clonotypes used the roughly 60 TRBV and 14 to 15 TRBJ segments found across samples. COPE and FqMerger were used to merge filtered high-quality paired reads into contigs. BLAST was used to align contigs to IMGT TRBV, TRBD and TRBJ reference genes, with CDR3 defined following IMGT. Any clonotype with a frequency above 0.1% was counted as a highly expanded clone. Shannon entropy served as the measure of repertoire diversity, while the Gini coefficient captured V-J evenness. A clonotype found in more than one individual was treated as public. TCRdb ran its own pipeline on the public reads, namely fastp trimming at Q25 and MiXCR clone calling, and kept in-frame beta chains. Entries are consolidated by CDR3 protein sequence, retaining the most common genes and DNA. TCRdb assigned the V and J calls; the authors' analysis was not used. The sample table contains under 400,000 distinct CDR3 sequences; only one count was recorded for roughly a sixth of them. The top ten hold 25% to 30% of the sample.

What the time point label conveys for this sample: newly diagnosed GD, antithyroid drugs for less than 3 months. RNA was extracted from PBMCs in TRIzol for both TCR sequencing and RNA sequencing. The diagnosis of Graves' disease was made according to American Thyroid Association guidelines. Patients for the study were recruited at an endocrinology department in Xi'an, China. Each patient gave 7.5 to 10 milliliters of peripheral blood, collected in an EDTA anticoagulant tube. Ficoll Paque Plus density gradient separation was used to isolate PBMCs, and no additional T cell sorting was done. An Agilent 2100 Bioanalyzer and agarose gel were used to check RNA quality, while a NanoDrop 2000 measured RNA concentration. What the work shows at the level of the full study, not this receptor alone: Compared with newly diagnosed patients, persistent Graves' disease patients had lower TCR Shannon entropy and fewer highly expanded clones, which suggests clonal expansion. Patients with persistent disease shared more public clonotypes (roughly 2,900) than newly diagnosed patients did (around 930). Sequencing and analysis were restricted to the TCR beta chain. The small sample size was acknowledged by the authors as a limitation that may reduce accuracy. The study examined only peripheral blood because the primary lesion, thyroid tissue, could not be accessed.

Notes on this clonotype: It lacks a known antigen. This likely traces to a read error, being one base from a far larger clone.

These data were likewise used in another study, on T cells in Graves' hyperthyroidism and ophthalmopathy. As the second paper documents: A patient counted as having stable Graves' hyperthyroidism if no progression to ophthalmopathy occurred over 18 months of follow-up. Hyperthyroidism patients were newly diagnosed, had a disease duration of under 2 months, and were aged 18 to 65 years. Exclusion was applied to patients with uncontrolled infections, other autoimmune diseases, pregnancy or lactation. Diagnoses were established on the basis of clinical symptoms, serum thyroxine and TRAb, thyroid ultrasound, and orbital computed tomography. The first round of RT-PCR for the TCR CDR3 was performed with the HTBI primer set and the Qiagen OneStep RT-PCR kit. Most expanded thyroid clonotypes (frequency above 0.001) were also found in blood, which suggests that blood repertoires may mirror thyroid immune responses. Ophthalmopathy was separated from stable hyperthyroidism by a 13 V-J signature model, with over 85% sensitivity and 81% to 82% specificity obtained in cross-validation and 80%/75% obtained in testing. In validation, the model predicted progression to ophthalmopathy a median of about 5.9 months before onset, with approximately 70% sensitivity and about 75% specificity. To identify distinguishing TCR V-J signatures, a discovery cohort of 100 patients was used, comprising 43 with Graves' ophthalmopathy and around 60 with stable Graves' hyperthyroidism. Prospective prediction of ophthalmopathy was tested in an independent validation cohort of some 20 hyperthyroidism patients and roughly 16 patients who later progressed to ophthalmopathy. The 100 or so discovery patients were randomly split 7:3 into training and test sets. In addition, the study compared T-cell repertoires in thyroid tissue and in blood from over 5 Graves' hyperthyroidism patients. After sampling, hyperthyroidism patients received methimazole starting at 30 mg daily, and ophthalmopathy patients received high-dose intravenous methylprednisolone. Libraries were constructed in a second round of multiplex PCR, after which size selection and purification were carried out. Sequencing of the libraries was done on an Illumina HiSeq2000 using paired-end 100 bp reads. SOAPnuke was used to process the raw data, removing reads that contained adapters or uncalled bases, had a mean Phred below 15, or lacked an exact match to the constant primer or identifier. High-quality paired reads were merged with COPE v1.2.5, and unique nucleotide sequences were defined as clonotypes. MiTCR v1.1 was used to align the clonotypes against IMGT TRBV, TRBD and TRBJ reference segments. Only V-J combinations with frequency above 0.0001, covering 99% to 99.2% of repertoires, were analysed. A TCS score was defined as the ratio between F50 (clonal expansion) and ExV (chaos), using BLOSUM62-based TCRdist between CDR3 peptides within each V-J. Welch's t-statistics and random forest reduced 500 to 550 V-J features to under 15, which were used in a naive Bayes classifier (R e1071). No statistical method was used to set the sample size in advance, and investigators knew the group allocation. TCR Vbeta CDR3 sequencing of some 140 peripheral blood samples (fewer than 45 ophthalmopathy, 75 to 85 hyperthyroidism and roughly 17 progressor patients) is reported in the paper.

Sequencing used peripheral blood mononuclear cells (PBMCs), obtained at new diagnosis, from a patient treated with antithyroid drugs. This receptor was taken from a man aged 35-49 years with Graves disease. Donor details come from another sample of the same person, matched by shared clones.

The sequenced DNA is TGTGCCAGCAGTAAAGAACGCCGGGGACAAGAGACCCAGTGCTTC. It is translated as CASSKERRGQETQCF. Rearrangement joined TRBV28 to TRBJ2-7; 6 matching bases give a weak D call of TRBD1. The CDR3 contains 15 residues, cysteine and phenylalanine counted. The retained sequence is limited to the CDR3, 45 bases, with the frame set at the first base. In the germline V gene, CDR1 corresponds to MDHEN and CDR2 to SYDVKM.